In this sample, the clone carrying this T cell receptor (beta chain) turned up many times. Its antigen is unknown. The data belong to a study of regulatory T cells in long-lasting Graves disease. Study-level results: Newly diagnosed disease favored TRBV20-1 and TRBJ2-1 over persistent disease. Newly diagnosed Graves' patients had higher TCR diversity than persistent ones. The sample size was small, and this may have reduced accuracy.

Germline V gives CDR1 MNHEY, CDR2 SVGAGI. Between the trimmed V and J ends, which lost 0 bases and 5 bases, there was a span of 10 bases. This CDR3 spans 15 amino acids. Time point meaning: persistent/refractory GD, antithyroid drugs over 5 years with positive TRAb. PBMC-extracted RNA yielded the TCR library. CDR3 regions were amplified by Arm-PCR using iRepertoire HTBI primers to build TCR beta libraries. TCRdb ran MiXCR on the multiplex PCR reads and lists one entry per CDR3 protein. The sample includes 420,000 or so distinct CDR3 sequences, around 24% seen only once; the top ten take over 25%. The chain links TRBV6-5 to TRBJ1-4; weak D call: TRBD1 (6 bases). The TCR originated in a female donor with Graves disease. This specimen consisted of peripheral blood mononuclear cells (PBMCs), obtained when the disease was refractory, from a patient treated with antithyroid drugs. The CDR3 reads CASSYSGGGNEKLFF. The CDR3 DNA reads TGTGCCAGCAGTTACTCGGGGGGCGGCAATGAAAAACTGTTTTTT.